The 2 T cell receptor beta chains below all came from one sample that was sequenced in a study of CD8 T cells in ankylosing spondylitis. TCRdb ran MiXCR on the 5' RACE reads and lists one entry per CDR3 protein. The table lists roughly 240,000 distinct CDR3 sequences, around 32% of them singletons, with roughly 4% in the top ten. Sequencing was done on a sample of blood, either unsorted or a sorted T cell fraction (not recorded which). These receptors were collected from a male donor with ankylosing spondylitis or in good health (not recorded which).

V usage is TRBV6-6 and J usage is TRBJ1-4; D gene uncertain. CDR3 length equals 12 residues. V lost 0 bases, J lost 8 bases, and 4 bases lay in between. CDR1 and CDR2 from the germline V gene are MNHNY and SVGAGI (reference sequence). In DNA form, the CDR3 reads TGTGCCAGCAGTTACTCGGGGGAAAAACTGTTTTTT. Translation gives CASSYSGEKLFF.

The chain combines TRBV12-3 or TRBV12-4 with TRBJ1-2; 10 bases match TRBD1. Unmatched junction bases numbered 6, after V lost 2 bases and J lost 3 bases. The CDR3 sequence is 16 residues long. The DNA of the CDR3 is TGTGCCAGCAGTTTACATCCCGGACAGGGGGACTATGGCTACACCTTC. This gives the protein CASSLHPGQGDYGYTF.